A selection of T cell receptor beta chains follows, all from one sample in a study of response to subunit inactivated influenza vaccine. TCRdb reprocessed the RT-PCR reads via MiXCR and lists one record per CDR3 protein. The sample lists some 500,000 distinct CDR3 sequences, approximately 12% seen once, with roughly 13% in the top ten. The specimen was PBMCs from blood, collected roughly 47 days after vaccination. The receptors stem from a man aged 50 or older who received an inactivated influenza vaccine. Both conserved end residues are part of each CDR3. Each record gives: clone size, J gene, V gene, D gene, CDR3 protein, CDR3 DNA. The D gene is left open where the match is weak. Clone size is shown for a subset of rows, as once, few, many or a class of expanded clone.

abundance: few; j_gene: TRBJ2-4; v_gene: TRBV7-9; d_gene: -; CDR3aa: CASSRRSGGENIQYF; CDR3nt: TGTGCCAGCAGCCGGAGATCCGGGGGAGAAAACATTCAGTACTTC
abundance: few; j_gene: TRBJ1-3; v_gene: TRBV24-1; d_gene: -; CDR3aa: CATSAAPRVTLSGNTIYF; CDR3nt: TGTGCCACCAGTGCCGCCCCCAGAGTCACCCTCTCTGGAAACACCATATATTTT
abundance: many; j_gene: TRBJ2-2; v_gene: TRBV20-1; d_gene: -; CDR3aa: CSARDRGHNTGELFF; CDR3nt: TGCAGTGCTAGAGACAGGGGACATAACACCGGGGAGCTGTTTTTT
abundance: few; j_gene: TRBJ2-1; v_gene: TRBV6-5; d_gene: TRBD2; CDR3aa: CASSYRTSGYNEQFF; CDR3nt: TGTGCCAGCAGTTACCGGACTAGCGGCTACAATGAGCAGTTCTTC
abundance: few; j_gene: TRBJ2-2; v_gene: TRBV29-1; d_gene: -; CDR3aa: CSVEVRGPNTGELFF; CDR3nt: TGCAGCGTTGAAGTTAGGGGTCCAAACACCGGGGAGCTGTTTTTT
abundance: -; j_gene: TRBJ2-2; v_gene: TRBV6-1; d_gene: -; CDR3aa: CASSPTTGVTGELFF; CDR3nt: TGTGCCAGCAGCCCTACGACAGGAGTCACCGGGGAGCTGTTTTTT
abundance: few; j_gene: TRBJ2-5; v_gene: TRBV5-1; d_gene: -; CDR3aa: CASTSNQETQYF; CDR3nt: TGCGCCAGCACGTCGAACCAAGAGACCCAGTACTTC
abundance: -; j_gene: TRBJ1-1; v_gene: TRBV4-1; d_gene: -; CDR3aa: CASSQDGGFRVFF; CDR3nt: TGCGCCAGCAGCCAAGATGGGGGGTTTAGAGTTTTCTTT
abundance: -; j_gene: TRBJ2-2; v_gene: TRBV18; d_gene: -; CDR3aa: CASSNPPQNTGELFF; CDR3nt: TGTGCCAGCTCGAATCCTCCACAGAACACCGGGGAGCTGTTTTTT
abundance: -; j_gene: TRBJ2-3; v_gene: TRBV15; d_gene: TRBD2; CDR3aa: CATSRDSGTQYF; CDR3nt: TGTGCCACCAGCAGAGATAGCGGGACGCAGTATTTT